This T cell receptor (beta chain) was retrieved from a study of T cells after yellow fever vaccination. Study-wide points: Shared CD4/CD8 clonotypes were a small share, likely from convergent recombination.

This clonotype has ten or more counts. Its specificity is not known. MiXCR, applied by TCRdb to the 5' RACE reads, yields one record per CDR3 protein. The data hold about 320,000 distinct CDR3 sequences, with around 4.4% observed a single time. V lost 6 bases and J lost 3, with 20 bases in between. CDR3 length: 16 amino acids. The germline V gene encodes CDR1 MNHEY and CDR2 SVGAGI. This specimen was PBMCs, taken 15 days after the yellow fever booster vaccination. The J gene is TRBJ1-2, the V gene TRBV6-5, with D tentatively TRBD1 (6 bases). The receptor's source is a man younger than 35 who received the YFV17D yellow fever vaccine. The CDR3 DNA follows: TGTGCCAGCAGCCCTCCGGGGGGGCCGGCATACTATGGCTACACCTTC. Protein product: CASSPPGGPAYYGYTF.